These 7 T cell receptor beta chains were all obtained from the same sample, sequenced in a study of CD8 T cells in ankylosing spondylitis. TCRdb recomputed calls from the 5' RACE reads with MiXCR, one row per CDR3 protein. The sample has 200,000 to 300,000 distinct CDR3 sequences, around 10% seen once. Sample: blood, either unsorted or a sorted T cell fraction (not recorded which). These receptors were taken from a male donor with ankylosing spondylitis or in good health (not recorded which).

This clonotype was counted at least ten times. The chain couples TRBV12-3 or TRBV12-4 to TRBJ1-1; D remains ambiguous. With 1 base removed from V and 5 bases from J, the gap between germline ends came to 11 bases. The CDR3 contains 14 residues. The CDR3 DNA reads TGTGCCAGCAGTTTAGGTCTCTTGGGGACTGAAGCTTTCTTT. Translating gives CASSLGLLGTEAFF.

This clonotype has a count of ten or more. The V gene is TRBV12-3 or TRBV12-4, the J gene TRBJ2-5; D possibly corresponds to TRBD2 (5 bases). The CDR3 extends over 14 amino acids. V lost 3 bases, J lost 4 bases, and 12 bases lay in between. For the CDR3, the DNA is TGTGCCAGCAGTTTCAGAGGGAGCGGAGAGACCCAGTACTTC. The encoded protein is CASSFRGSGETQYF.

This clonotype was found a few times. The chain links TRBV29-1 to TRBJ2-3; the D gene is possibly TRBD2 (5 bases). Per the germline V gene, CDR1 is SQVTM and CDR2 is ANQGSEA. The CDR3 totals 14 residues. Trimming removed 7 bases from V and 2 bases from J, with 16 bases in between. The CDR3 sequence: CSAPGDYITDTQYF. Written as DNA, the CDR3 is TGCAGCGCCCCAGGCGACTATATCACAGATACGCAGTATTTT.

The V gene is TRBV20-1, the J gene TRBJ1-6; no reliable D call. CDR3 length: 15 amino acids. Trimming cost V 3 bases and J 7 bases, with 16 bases left between them. Germline assignment: CDR1 DFQATT and CDR2 SNEGSKA (reference sequence). Here the CDR3 DNA reads TGCAGTGCTAGTCGGGCGGGAGGGCCGAATTCACCCCTCCACTTT. The encoded protein is CSASRAGGPNSPLHF.

With respect to this clonotype: One end of the junction varies from germline; a read error may be responsible. In DNA form, the CDR3 reads TGCAGTGCCAGAGGTGTTGGGATCGGCGAGCAGTACTTC. It yields the protein CSARGVGIGEQYF. The V and J genes are TRBV20-1 and TRBJ2-7; D gene unclear. This CDR3 has 13 amino acids. The germline CDR1 and CDR2 sequences are DFQATT and SNEGSKA (reference sequence).

This clonotype turned up a few times. This rearrangement joins TRBV7-6 to TRBJ2-1; D is unclear. Trimming stripped 1 base from V and 3 bases from J, with 7 bases between. This CDR3 spans 14 amino acids. Germline V CDR1 and CDR2: SGHVS, FNYEAQ. CDR3 nucleotides: TGTGCCAGCAGCTTAGGGACGAGCTACAATGAGCAGTTCTTC. Its protein is CASSLGTSYNEQFF. The full variable domain, its missing parts supplied by reference TRBV7-6 and TRBJ2-1, is GAGVSQSPRYKVTKRGQDVALRCDPISGHVSLYWYRQALGQGPEFLTYFNYEAQQDKSGLPNDRFSAERPEGSISTLTIQRTEQRDSAMYRCASSLGTSYNEQFFGPGTRLTVL.

In its sample, this clonotype was seen many times. In DNA, the CDR3 is TGCGCCAGCAGCCCTCTGGCGGGACAGAACTACGAGCAGTACTTC. This encodes CASSPLAGQNYEQYF. The chain couples TRBV5-1 to TRBJ2-7, with D possibly TRBD1 on 7 matching bases. V was trimmed by 4 bases and J by 3 bases, leaving 17 bases between them. The CDR3 length is 15 residues. The V gene's germline CDR1 is SGHRS and CDR2 YFSETQ. Combining the CDR3 with reference TRBV5-1 and TRBJ2-7 gives the whole variable domain KAGVTQTPRYLIKTRGQQVTLSCSPISGHRSVSWYQQTPGQGLQFLFEYFSETQRNKGNFPGRFSGRQFSNSRSEMNVSTLELGDSALYLCASSPLAGQNYEQYFGPGTRLTVT.